These 22 T cell receptor beta chains came from one sample sequenced in a study of blood T cell repertoires in COVID-19. TCRdb's copy holds only in-frame clones and misses some; the assay was immunoSEQ multiplex PCR. The data hold under 150,000 clones, with 88% observed a single time. Specimen: peripheral blood. These receptors were taken from a man between 50 and 59 years old with acute or convalescent COVID-19.

The rearrangement uses TRBV9 and TRBJ1-1; 8 bases fit TRBD1. The CDR3 is made up of 17 amino acids. Trimming at V came to 3 bases and at J to 5 bases, leaving 15 bases not matched to a gene. CDR1 SGDLS and CDR2 YYNGEE come from the germline V gene. CDR3 protein: CASSDWDRRKVGTEAFF. In DNA, the CDR3 is TGTGCCAGCAGCGACTGGGACAGGCGTAAGGTGGGAACTGAAGCTTTCTTT.

The chain links TRBV23-1 to TRBJ1-1, with no clear D. TRBV23-1 falls under the ORF class, with uncertain function. V lost 5 bases and J lost 2, with 9 bases in between. The CDR3 sequence is 13 residues long. CDR3 bases: TGCGCCAGCAGTAGGCAGACTAACACTGAAGCTTTCTTT. Residues: CASSRQTNTEAFF.

This clone has only one observation. This chain uses TRBV6-5 with TRBJ2-3, with 8 bases fitting TRBD1. CDR1 and CDR2 from the germline V gene are MNHEY and SVGAGI. Trimming removed 5 bases from V and 4 bases from J; junction bases left unmatched: 8. This CDR3 comprises 15 residues. CDR3 coding DNA: TGTGCCAGCAGTCCCACAGGGGGGAGCGCAGATACGCAGTATTTT. Encoded protein: CASSPTGGSADTQYF.

The chain combines TRBV18 with TRBJ2-2; D call uncertain. V lost 0 bases to trimming and J lost 1 base, with 6 bases between them. The CDR3 sequence is 15 residues long. In germline, CDR1 is KGHSH, CDR2 LQKENI. The DNA for the CDR3 is TGTGCCAGCTCACCACCGGCCCAGAACACCGGGGAGCTGTTTTTT. Protein sequence: CASSPPAQNTGELFF.

The rearrangement uses TRBV3-1 (or the pseudogene TRBV3-2) and TRBJ1-5, with D perhaps matching TRBD1 (5 bases). V was trimmed by 4 bases and J by 4 bases, leaving 11 bases between them. The CDR3 length is 14 residues. CDR1 and CDR2 (germline): LGHDT, YNNKEL (reference sequence). CDR3 sequence (DNA): TGTGCCAGCAGCCCCTCCGGGGGAAATCAGCCCCAGCATTTT. Residues: CASSPSGGNQPQHF.

The chain combines TRBV5-6 with TRBJ2-1, with 9 nucleotides matching TRBD2. The CDR3 length is 16 residues. With V trimmed by 2 bases and J by 4 bases, 7 bases remained unmatched. Per the germline V gene, CDR1 is SGHDT and CDR2 is YYEEEE. The CDR3 protein is CASSFFSGSGYNEQFF. CDR3 in DNA: TGTGCCAGCAGCTTCTTTAGCGGGAGCGGGTACAATGAGCAGTTCTTC.

The genes are TRBV10-3 and TRBJ2-7; a weak D match, TRBD2 (7 bases). This CDR3 spans 11 amino acids. Germline values: CDR1 ENHRY, CDR2 SYGVKD. The V and J ends lost 11 bases and 3 bases respectively, with 11 bases between them. The CDR3 reads CAGGGLYEQYF. CDR3 bases: TGTGCCGGCGGGGGCCTCTACGAGCAGTACTTC.

This chain links TRBV2 with TRBJ1-4; 7 bases align to TRBD1. Germline CDR1 reads SNHLY; CDR2 reads FYNNEI. V dropped 7 bases and J dropped 10; count of bases not matched to a gene: 6. The CDR3 is 12 residues long. The CDR3: CASTHPGGKLFF. The CDR3, as DNA: TGTGCCAGCACCCATCCAGGGGGAAAACTGTTTTTT.

This chain uses TRBV29-1 with TRBJ1-5; 11 bases line up with TRBD1. The CDR3 extends over 16 amino acids. Germline assignment: CDR1 SQVTM and CDR2 ANQGSEA. V shed 4 bases and J 0 bases; nucleotides not matched to a gene: 5. The CDR3 DNA follows: TGCAGCGTTGTTGGGACAGGGGGAGATAGCAATCAGCCCCAGCATTTT. Protein sequence: CSVVGTGGDSNQPQHF.

The rearrangement joins TRBV10-3 to TRBJ2-3, with 12 bases aligning to TRBD2. This CDR3 spans 19 amino acids. Trimming cost V 8 bases and J 0 bases; bases outside gene matches: 15. Germline assignment: CDR1 ENHRY and CDR2 SYGVKD. The CDR3 region is CAIASSGTSGFGSTDTQYF. In nucleotides, the CDR3 is TGTGCCATCGCCTCTTCCGGGACTAGCGGGTTCGGAAGCACAGATACGCAGTATTTT.

The gene calls are TRBV30 and TRBJ1-6; the D gene is possibly TRBD1 (6 bases). Germline values: CDR1 GTSNPN, CDR2 SVGIG (reference sequence). Between the trimmed V and J ends, which lost 3 bases and 7 bases, there was a span of 10 bases. The CDR3 has 13 residues. CDR3 loop: CAWSGQGNSPLHF. The DNA of the CDR3 is TGTGCCTGGAGCGGGCAGGGGAATTCACCCCTCCACTTT. Full variable domain (missing parts from reference TRBV30 and TRBJ1-6): SQTIHQWPATLVQPVGSPLSLECTVEGTSNPNLYWYRQAAGRGLQLLFYSVGIGQISSEVPQNLSASRPQDRQFILSSKKLLLSDSGFYLCAWSGQGNSPLHFGNGTRLTVT.

V is TRBV5-1 and J is TRBJ1-1, with unresolved D. The CDR3 covers 14 residues. Germline CDR1 SGHRS, CDR2 YFSETQ. V was shortened by 2 bases and J by 4 bases, with 12 bases between the two germline ends. Written as DNA, the CDR3 is TGCGCCAGCAGCTTCGACGGCAGCGTCACTGAAGCTTTCTTT. Its translation: CASSFDGSVTEAFF.

The genes are TRBV9 and TRBJ1-2; 7 nucleotides align to TRBD1. This CDR3 has 14 residues. Looked up from germline, CDR1 is SGDLS and CDR2 is YYNGEE. V lost 4 bases, J lost 5 bases, and 8 bases stayed unmatched. Here the CDR3 DNA reads TGTGCCAGCAGCAATCAGACAGGGTTATATGGCTACACCTTC. Translated, it gives CASSNQTGLYGYTF. The variable domain in full, completed from reference TRBV9 and TRBJ1-2, reads DSGVTQTPKHLITATGQRVTLRCSPRSGDLSVYWYQQSLDQGLQFLIQYYNGEERAKGNILERFSAQQFPDLHSELNLSSLELGDSALYFCASSNQTGLYGYTFGSGTRLTVV.

A few counts support this clone. The chain combines TRBV6-1 with TRBJ2-7; 10 positions agree with TRBD2. Germline CDR1 is MNHNS and CDR2 is SASEGT. Germline trimming cut 1 base from V and 4 bases from J; bases unmatched to any gene: 13. The CDR3 extends over 18 amino acids. For the CDR3, the DNA is TGTGCCAGCAGTGAAGGGGGCAGGGTACTAGCGGGACTATACGAGCAGTACTTC. This encodes CASSEGGRVLAGLYEQYF.

This chain connects TRBV6-2 or TRBV6-3 to TRBJ2-7; the match to TRBD2 covers 10 bases. The ends lost 2 bases at V and 4 bases at J; junction bases unmatched: 8. The CDR3 contains 16 residues. From germline, CDR1 is MNHEY and CDR2 SVGEGT. The CDR3 DNA reads as TGTGCCAGCAGTTACGGTCTAGCGGGAGATACTTACGAGCAGTACTTC. Protein sequence: CASSYGLAGDTYEQYF.

The chain combines TRBV2 with TRBJ1-4, with D possibly TRBD1 on 5 matching bases. V was cut by 3 bases and J by 1 base, with 9 bases left in between. CDR3 length equals 15 residues. Germline V gene data show CDR1 as SNHLY and CDR2 as FYNNEI. CDR3 DNA sequence: TGTGCCAGCAGTGACTGGAGGGGAACTAATGAAAAACTGTTTTTT. The encoded protein is CASSDWRGTNEKLFF.

This clone came up once. The chain has TRBV6-5 and TRBJ1-1; 9 positions match TRBD1. Germline-derived CDR1 and CDR2 are MNHEY and SVGAGI. The trim removed 7 bases at V and 5 bases at J, leaving 2 bases unmatched. This CDR3 comprises 12 residues. The CDR3 DNA sequence: TGTGCCAGCATCGACAGGGGGACTGAAGCTTTCTTT. Residues: CASIDRGTEAFF.

The chain is built from TRBV6-5 and TRBJ2-7; 10 nucleotides align to TRBD1. From germline, CDR1 is MNHEY and CDR2 SVGAGI. This CDR3 is built from 15 residues. The V and J ends lost 4 bases and 8 bases, in that order; junction bases with no gene match: 11. The CDR3 nucleotides are TGTGCCAGCAGTTCCACGGGACAGGGGTTTTTCAAGCAGTACTTC. It is translated as CASSSTGQGFFKQYF.

The CDR3, as DNA: TGTGCCAGCAGCTTAGGGCGGGATTTCTACAATGAGCAGTTCTTC. Protein product: CASSLGRDFYNEQFF. The rearrangement links TRBV7-9 to TRBJ2-1; D perhaps matches TRBD2 (6 bases). This CDR3 spans 15 amino acids. Germline-derived CDR1 and CDR2 are SEHNR and FQNEAQ (reference sequence). Trimming cost V 1 base and J 3 bases, with 10 bases left between them.

This clone was detected once. V and J are TRBV2 and TRBJ1-1, with D uncertain. The CDR3 spans 12 residues. Trimming pared 7 bases from V and 5 bases from J, leaving 11 bases between. Germline V gene sequence: CDR1 SNHLY, CDR2 FYNNEI. Written as DNA, the CDR3 is TGTGCCAGCAAATTCTCGGGGACTGAAGCTTTCTTT. Amino acids: CASKFSGTEAFF.

The chain links TRBV19 to TRBJ2-7; D might be TRBD1 (6 bases). Germline-derived CDR1 and CDR2 are LNHDA and SQIVND (reference sequence). This CDR3 comprises 17 residues. Trimming removed 4 bases at V and 2 bases at J, with 21 bases between. The CDR3 sequence: CASSTLTTGAFTYEQYF. The CDR3 coding sequence is TGTGCCAGTAGTACCCTGACGACAGGAGCATTCACCTACGAGCAGTACTTC.

The chain employs TRBV19 and TRBJ1-4; possibly TRBD1 for D (6 bases). V was pared by 4 bases and J by 5 bases, with 14 bases between. The CDR3 length is 15 residues. CDR1 and CDR2 (germline): LNHDA, SQIVND (reference sequence). CDR3 residues: CASSRPRGKNEKLFF. The CDR3 DNA reads as TGTGCCAGTAGTAGGCCCAGGGGAAAGAATGAAAAACTGTTTTTT.